The sequence of this T cell receptor (beta chain) was determined in a study of CD8 T cells in Susac syndrome (dated by TCRdb to the late 2010s). Looking at the study overall: Of the Susac syndrome patients who were sequenced, about eight were in clinical remission while six had clinically active disease. At blood withdrawal, Susac syndrome patients were therapy-naive, treated with corticosteroids (with IVIg additionally given to some), or treated with IVIg alone. Repertoire sequencing was used to test whether CD8+ T cell activation and differentiation in Susac syndrome was antigen driven. Broad study findings and their caveats: In patients with Susac syndrome, the CD4+ T cell repertoire showed no detectable clonal expansion. The study acknowledged that relatively few individuals were included in the TCR sequencing and HLA analysis.

Peripheral blood CD8+ and CD4+ T cells from healthy donors, Susac syndrome patients and multiple sclerosis patients were profiled using high-throughput TCR beta sequencing. Recently defined diagnostic criteria for definite or probable disease were met by the Susac syndrome patients. CD8+ TEMRA cells were enriched by FACS, while bulk CD8+ and CD4+ T cells were purified by magnetic negative isolation. Blood was collected in EDTA tubes and processed within 24 hours, with PBMCs isolated through density gradient centrifugation. PBMCs intended for TCR sequencing were cryopreserved in liquid nitrogen and thawed later in a water bath at 37 degrees C. A purity of at least 90% was achieved for sorted or isolated CD4+, CD8+ and CD8+ TEMRA cells. RNA was extracted with the RNeasy kit and roughly 0.45 to 1 ug was reverse transcribed using random hexamers. TCR beta CDR3 regions were amplified with the immunoSEQ multiplex PCR assay covering 54 Vbeta and 13 Jbeta segments. To correct PCR amplification bias, a synthetic template baseline was used for both primer optimization and computational correction. On the study's bioinformatics: Reads were assigned to V, D and J genes according to IMGT and analyzed in immunoSEQ Analyzer, with only productive sequences retained. Clonality was computed as one minus Shannon entropy normalized by log2 of the number of productive unique sequences. Public and private clones were assessed among the 100 most prevalent clones of each patient and control. Clones were defined as Susac-specific if absent from the healthy and MS cohorts, from roughly 1,100 published viral clones and from other ImmuneACCESS disease sequences. TCRdb applied fastp at Q25 and MiXCR to the public reads, then kept only in-frame beta chains. Merged by CDR3 protein, the rows form single entries marked with the most common genes and DNA. For this entry, the V and J calls and clone size follow TCRdb and not the study's own pipeline. The sample table contains tens of thousands of distinct CDR3 sequences; only one count was recorded for approximately 94% of them. Jointly, the top ten make up roughly 0.5% of the sample.

Only one count was recorded for this clonotype. Its antigen target is currently unknown. No much larger clonotype is one base removed from it; base qualities were not supplied. One read offers little support. The CDR3 measures 12 amino acids from cysteine to phenylalanine. Only CDR3 DNA is held: 36 bases, read in frame from base 1. The trim is 4 bases for V and 3 bases for J, with a gap of 4 bases between the germline ends. The V and J genes are TRBV12-3 or TRBV12-4 and TRBJ1-3, with the D segment identity uncertain. The receptor was derived from a human donor with Susac syndrome. Input material: CD4+ T cells from PBMCs. CDR3 reads: CASSSGGNTIYF. The sequenced DNA is TGTGCCAGCAGTTCGGGTGGAAACACCATATATTTT.